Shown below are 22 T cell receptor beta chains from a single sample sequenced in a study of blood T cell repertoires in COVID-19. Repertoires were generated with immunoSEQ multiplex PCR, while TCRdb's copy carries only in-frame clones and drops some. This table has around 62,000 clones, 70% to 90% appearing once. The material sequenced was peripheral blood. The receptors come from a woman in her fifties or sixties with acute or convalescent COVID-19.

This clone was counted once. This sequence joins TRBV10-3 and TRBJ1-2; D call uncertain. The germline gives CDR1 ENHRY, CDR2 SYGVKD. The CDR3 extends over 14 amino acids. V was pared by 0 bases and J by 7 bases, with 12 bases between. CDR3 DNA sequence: TGTGCCATCAGTGAGTCGTGGAATGAGGGTGGCTACACCTTC. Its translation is CAISESWNEGGYTF.

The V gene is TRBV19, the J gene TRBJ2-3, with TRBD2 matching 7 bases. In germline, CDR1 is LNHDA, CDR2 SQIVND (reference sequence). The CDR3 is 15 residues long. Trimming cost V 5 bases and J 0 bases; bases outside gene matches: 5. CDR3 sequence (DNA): TGTGCCAGTAGTGACCCGGGACTAAGCACAGATACGCAGTATTTT. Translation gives CASSDPGLSTDTQYF.

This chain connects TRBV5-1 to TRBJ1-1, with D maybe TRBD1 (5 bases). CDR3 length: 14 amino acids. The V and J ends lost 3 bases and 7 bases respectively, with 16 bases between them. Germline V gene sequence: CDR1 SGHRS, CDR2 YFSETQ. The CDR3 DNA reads TGCGCCAGCAGCTCCCCCCCCGGGGGGGGTGAAGCTTTCTTT. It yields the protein CASSSPPGGGEAFF.

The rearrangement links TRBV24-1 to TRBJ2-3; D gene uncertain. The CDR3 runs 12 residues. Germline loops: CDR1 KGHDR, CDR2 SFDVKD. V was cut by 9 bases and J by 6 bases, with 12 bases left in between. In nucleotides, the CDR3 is TGTGCCACCTCCGTCTTGGGCGATACGCAGTATTTT. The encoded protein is CATSVLGDTQYF.

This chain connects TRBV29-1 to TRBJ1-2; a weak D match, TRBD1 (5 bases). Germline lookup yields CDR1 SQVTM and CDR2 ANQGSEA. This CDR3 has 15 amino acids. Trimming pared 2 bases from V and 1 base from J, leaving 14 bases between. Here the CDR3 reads CSVEFTGGYNYGYTF. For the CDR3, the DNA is TGCAGCGTTGAATTTACAGGCGGCTATAACTATGGCTACACCTTC.

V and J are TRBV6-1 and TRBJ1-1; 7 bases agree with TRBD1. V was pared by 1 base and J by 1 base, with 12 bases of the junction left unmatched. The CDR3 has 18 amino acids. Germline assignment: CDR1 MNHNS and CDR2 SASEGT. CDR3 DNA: TGTGCCAGCAGTGAAGAGGGGGGAAAGGGGGCGTCGAACACTGAAGCTTTCTTT. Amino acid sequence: CASSEEGGKGASNTEAFF.

The CDR3 DNA reads TGTGCCAGCAGCGTAACTACGAACACCGGGGAGCTGTTTTTT. It yields the protein CASSVTTNTGELFF. The chain has TRBV7-6 and TRBJ2-2, with D uncertain. CDR1 is SGHVS and CDR2 is FNYEAQ in the germline V gene. Deletions cut 5 bases from V and 0 bases from J, with 7 bases between. The CDR3 covers 14 residues.

CDR3: CASRDSYSGTGGEETQYF. In DNA, the CDR3 is TGCGCCAGCAGGGATTCGTATTCCGGGACAGGGGGCGAAGAGACCCAGTACTTC. This rearrangement joins TRBV5-1 to TRBJ2-5; 12 bases fit TRBD1. Per the germline V gene, CDR1 is SGHRS and CDR2 is YFSETQ. V dropped 5 bases and J dropped 3; count of bases not matched to a gene: 14. CDR3 length: 18 amino acids.

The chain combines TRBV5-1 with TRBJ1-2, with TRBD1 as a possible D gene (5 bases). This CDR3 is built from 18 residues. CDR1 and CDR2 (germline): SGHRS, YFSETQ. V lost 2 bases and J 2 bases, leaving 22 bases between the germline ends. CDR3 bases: TGCGCCAGCAGCTTCGCCTTACCTGGGGCAGATCAGAACTATGGCTACACCTTC. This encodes CASSFALPGADQNYGYTF.

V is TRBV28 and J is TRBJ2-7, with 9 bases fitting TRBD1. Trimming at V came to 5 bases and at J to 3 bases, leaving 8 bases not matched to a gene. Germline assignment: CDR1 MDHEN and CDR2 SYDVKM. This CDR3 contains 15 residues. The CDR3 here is CASSPSGQGIYEQYV. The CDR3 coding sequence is TGTGCCAGCAGTCCATCGGGACAGGGAATCTACGAGCAGTACGTC.

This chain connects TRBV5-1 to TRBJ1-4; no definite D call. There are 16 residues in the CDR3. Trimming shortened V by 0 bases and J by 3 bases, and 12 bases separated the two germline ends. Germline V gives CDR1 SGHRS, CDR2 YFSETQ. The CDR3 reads CASSLEMRAPNEKLFF. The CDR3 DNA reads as TGCGCCAGCAGCTTGGAGATGCGGGCACCTAATGAAAAACTGTTTTTT.

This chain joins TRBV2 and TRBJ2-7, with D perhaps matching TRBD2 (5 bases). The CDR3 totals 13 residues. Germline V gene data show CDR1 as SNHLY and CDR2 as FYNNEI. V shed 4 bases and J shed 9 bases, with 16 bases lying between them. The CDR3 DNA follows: TGTGCCAGCAGTGCGGACTCAGCGTCGGGGCAGTACGTC. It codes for CASSADSASGQYV.

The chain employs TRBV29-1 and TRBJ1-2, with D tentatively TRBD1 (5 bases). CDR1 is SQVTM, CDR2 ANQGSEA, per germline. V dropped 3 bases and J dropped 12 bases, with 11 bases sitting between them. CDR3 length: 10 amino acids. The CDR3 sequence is CSVDRDFHTF. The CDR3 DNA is TGCAGCGTTGACAGGGACTTCCACACCTTC.

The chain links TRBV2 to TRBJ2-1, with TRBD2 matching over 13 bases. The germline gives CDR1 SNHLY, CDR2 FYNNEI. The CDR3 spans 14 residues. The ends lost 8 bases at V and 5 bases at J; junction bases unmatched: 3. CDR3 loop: CASGGLAGNNEQFF. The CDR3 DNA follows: TGTGCCAGCGGGGGACTAGCGGGAAACAATGAGCAGTTCTTC.

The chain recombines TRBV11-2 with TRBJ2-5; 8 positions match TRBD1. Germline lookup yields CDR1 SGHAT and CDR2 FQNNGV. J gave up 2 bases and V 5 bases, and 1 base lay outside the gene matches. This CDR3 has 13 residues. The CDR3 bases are TGTGCCAGCAGCCGGGACAGGCAAGAGACCCAGTACTTC. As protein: CASSRDRQETQYF.

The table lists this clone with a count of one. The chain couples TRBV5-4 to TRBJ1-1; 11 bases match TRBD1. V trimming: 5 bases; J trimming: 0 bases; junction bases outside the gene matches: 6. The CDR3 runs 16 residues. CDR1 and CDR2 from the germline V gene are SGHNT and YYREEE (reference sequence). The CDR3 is CASSGTGGFMNTEAFF. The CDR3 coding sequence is TGTGCCAGCAGTGGGACAGGGGGATTCATGAACACTGAAGCTTTCTTT.

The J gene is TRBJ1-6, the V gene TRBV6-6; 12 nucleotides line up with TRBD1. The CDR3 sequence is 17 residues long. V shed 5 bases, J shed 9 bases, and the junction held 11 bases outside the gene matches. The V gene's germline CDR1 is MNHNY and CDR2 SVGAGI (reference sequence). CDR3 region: CASSPYLGQGAFSPLHF. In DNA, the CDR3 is TGTGCCAGCAGTCCTTACCTGGGACAGGGGGCGTTTTCACCCCTCCACTTT.

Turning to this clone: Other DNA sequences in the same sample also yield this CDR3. CDR3 residues: CASSLAGVSPLHF. The CDR3 DNA reads as TGCGCCAGCAGCTTGGCCGGTGTGTCACCCCTCCACTTT. The chain couples TRBV5-1 to TRBJ1-6; D not resolved. Trimming removed 0 bases at V and 10 bases at J, with 8 bases between. CDR1 and CDR2 (germline): SGHRS, YFSETQ. This CDR3 comprises 13 residues.

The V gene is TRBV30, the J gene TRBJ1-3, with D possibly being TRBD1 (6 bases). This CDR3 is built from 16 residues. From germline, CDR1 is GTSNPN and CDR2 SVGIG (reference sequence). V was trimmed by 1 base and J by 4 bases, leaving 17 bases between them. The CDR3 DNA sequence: TGTGCCTGGAGTGCAACCGGGACACGGATCGGAAACACCATATATTTT. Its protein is CAWSATGTRIGNTIYF.

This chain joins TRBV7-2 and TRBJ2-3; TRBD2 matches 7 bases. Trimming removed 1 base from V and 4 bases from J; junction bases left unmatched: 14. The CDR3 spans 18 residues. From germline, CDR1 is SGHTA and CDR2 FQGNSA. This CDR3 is CASSLVPTSPAMPDTQYF. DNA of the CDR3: TGTGCCAGCAGCTTAGTTCCGACTAGCCCCGCTATGCCAGATACGCAGTATTTT.

In DNA, the CDR3 is TGCGCCAGCAGCCCTCGACAGGGGGATGGCTACACCTTC. Protein product: CASSPRQGDGYTF. V usage is TRBV5-1 and J usage is TRBJ1-2; 9 nucleotides agree with TRBD1. The germline V gene has CDR1 SGHRS and CDR2 YFSETQ. The CDR3 extends over 13 amino acids. V lost 4 bases to trimming and J lost 6 bases; unmatched junction nucleotides: 4.

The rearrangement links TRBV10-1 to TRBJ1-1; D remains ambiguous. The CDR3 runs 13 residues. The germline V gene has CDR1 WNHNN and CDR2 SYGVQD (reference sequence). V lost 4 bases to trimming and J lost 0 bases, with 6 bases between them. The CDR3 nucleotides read TGCGCCAGCAGTGGAGGGCTGAACACTGAAGCTTTCTTT. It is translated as CASSGGLNTEAFF.